The present T cell receptor beta chain was sequenced within a study of Tregs in tolerant kidney transplant recipients. As to this clone: Antigen specificity is unknown.

Measured with immunoSEQ multiplex PCR; TCRdb has only the in-frame clones, and not every one. The repertoire holds under 13,000 clones, around 91% seen once, with more than 4.5% in the top ten. With 6 bases clipped from V and 0 bases from J, the junction kept 13 bases outside the gene matches. The CDR3 loop spans 20 amino acids. Germline CDR1 and CDR2: SNHLY and FYNNEI. This receptor was identified in a human patient who received a combined kidney and bone marrow transplant. The chain recombines TRBV2 with TRBJ2-3; 15 bases fit TRBD2. This material consisted of Tregs from blood cultured with allogeneic cells, taken before the transplant. Written as DNA, the CDR3 is TGTGCCAGCAGGCGGTTCTTAGGGACTAGCGGGAGGTGGAGCACAGATACGCAGTATTTT. It encodes CASRRFLGTSGRWSTDTQYF.